This is a list of T cell receptor beta chains from one sample in a study of blood T cell repertoires in COVID-19. Repertoires were generated with immunoSEQ multiplex PCR, while TCRdb's copy carries only in-frame clones and drops some. Here the sample spans about 82,000 clones, roughly 78% being singletons. What was sequenced was peripheral blood. Every receptor here comes from a man aged 55-75 years with COVID-19, enrolled during active disease. The CDR3 runs from the conserved cysteine through the conserved F or W. Each record gives: J gene, clone size, V gene, D gene, CDR3 length, CDR3 protein, CDR3 DNA. D genes are given only for firm matches. Only some rows state a clone size, as once, few, many or a class for expanded clones.

j_call: TRBJ2-3; clone_size: -; v_call: TRBV2; d_call: TRBD2; cdr3_length: 16; cdr3_aa: CASSPGLAASTDTQYF; cdr3_nt: TGTGCCAGCAGTCCCGGACTAGCGGCTAGCACAGATACGCAGTATTTT
j_call: TRBJ2-7; clone_size: -; v_call: TRBV6-5; d_call: TRBD1; cdr3_length: 15; cdr3_aa: CASTPRKTGGYEQYF; cdr3_nt: TGTGCCAGCACCCCCCGCAAGACAGGGGGTTACGAGCAGTACTTC
j_call: TRBJ2-7; clone_size: -; v_call: TRBV7-2; d_call: TRBD2; cdr3_length: 14; cdr3_aa: CASSRTSGFYEQYF; cdr3_nt: TGTGCCAGCAGCCGGACTAGCGGCTTTTACGAGCAGTACTTC
j_call: TRBJ2-1; clone_size: -; v_call: TRBV19; d_call: TRBD2; cdr3_length: 16; cdr3_aa: CASSIDGGRGTNEQFF; cdr3_nt: TGTGCCAGTAGTATAGATGGCGGGAGGGGTACAAATGAGCAGTTCTTC
j_call: TRBJ2-3; clone_size: few; v_call: TRBV4-1; d_call: -; cdr3_length: 21; cdr3_aa: CASSQGGAEGLWRGLTDTQYF; cdr3_nt: TGCGCCAGCAGCCAAGGAGGGGCGGAGGGCTTATGGCGGGGCCTCACAGATACGCAGTATTTT
j_call: TRBJ2-7; clone_size: -; v_call: TRBV7-2; d_call: -; cdr3_length: 15; cdr3_aa: CASSFQTDSHYEQYF; cdr3_nt: TGTGCCAGCAGCTTCCAAACGGACAGCCACTACGAGCAGTACTTC
j_call: TRBJ2-7; clone_size: -; v_call: TRBV5-1; d_call: TRBD2; cdr3_length: 16; cdr3_aa: CASSSGVSGKAYEQYF; cdr3_nt: TGCGCCAGCAGCTCTGGGGTAAGCGGGAAGGCCTACGAGCAGTACTTC
j_call: TRBJ2-7; clone_size: -; v_call: TRBV11-2; d_call: -; cdr3_length: 17; cdr3_aa: CASSLVPYRGGSYEQYF; cdr3_nt: TGTGCCAGCAGCTTAGTGCCCTACAGGGGGGGGTCCTACGAGCAGTACTTC
j_call: TRBJ2-3; clone_size: -; v_call: TRBV20-1; d_call: TRBD2; cdr3_length: 18; cdr3_aa: CSASNPGTSGKKTDTQYF; cdr3_nt: TGCAGTGCTAGTAACCCCGGGACTAGCGGGAAGAAGACAGATACGCAGTATTTT
j_call: TRBJ2-5; clone_size: -; v_call: TRBV19; d_call: -; cdr3_length: 13; cdr3_aa: CASSIGTAGTQYF; cdr3_nt: TGTGCCAGTAGTATAGGGACGGCGGGGACCCAGTACTTC
j_call: TRBJ1-3; clone_size: -; v_call: TRBV18; d_call: TRBD1; cdr3_length: 14; cdr3_aa: CASSLRQGRNTIYF; cdr3_nt: TGTGCCAGCTCACTCCGACAGGGGAGAAACACCATATATTTT
j_call: TRBJ1-6; clone_size: -; v_call: TRBV30; d_call: TRBD1; cdr3_length: 16; cdr3_aa: CAWREDRGTYNSPLHF; cdr3_nt: TGTGCCTGGAGAGAGGACAGGGGCACCTATAATTCACCCCTCCACTTT
j_call: TRBJ2-1; clone_size: -; v_call: TRBV10-2; d_call: TRBD2; cdr3_length: 13; cdr3_aa: CASRAGGQNEQFF; cdr3_nt: TGCGCCAGCAGAGCGGGAGGGCAAAATGAGCAGTTCTTC
j_call: TRBJ1-6; clone_size: -; v_call: TRBV19; d_call: TRBD1; cdr3_length: 13; cdr3_aa: CASTGQGPSPLHF; cdr3_nt: TGTGCCAGTACAGGACAGGGCCCCTCACCCCTCCACTTT
j_call: TRBJ2-7; clone_size: -; v_call: TRBV5-1; d_call: -; cdr3_length: 14; cdr3_aa: CASSLEMSSYEQYF; cdr3_nt: TGCGCCAGCAGCTTGGAGATGAGCTCCTACGAGCAGTACTTC
j_call: TRBJ2-2; clone_size: -; v_call: TRBV5-1; d_call: -; cdr3_length: 14; cdr3_aa: CASSSPVNTGELFF; cdr3_nt: TGCGCCAGCAGCTCGCCAGTGAACACCGGGGAGCTGTTTTTT
j_call: TRBJ1-3; clone_size: -; v_call: TRBV18; d_call: -; cdr3_length: 16; cdr3_aa: CASSPLPRGPGNTIYF; cdr3_nt: TGTGCCAGCTCACCACTGCCACGCGGGCCTGGAAACACCATATATTTT